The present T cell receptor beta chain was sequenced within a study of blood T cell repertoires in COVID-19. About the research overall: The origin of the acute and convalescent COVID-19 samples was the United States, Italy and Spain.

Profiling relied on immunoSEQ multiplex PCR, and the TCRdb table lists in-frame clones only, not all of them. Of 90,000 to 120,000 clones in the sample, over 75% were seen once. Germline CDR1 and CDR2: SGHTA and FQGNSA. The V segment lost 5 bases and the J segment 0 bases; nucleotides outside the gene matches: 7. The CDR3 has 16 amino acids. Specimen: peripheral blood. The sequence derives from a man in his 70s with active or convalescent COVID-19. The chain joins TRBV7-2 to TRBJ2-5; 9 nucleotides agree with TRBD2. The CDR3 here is CASSPRSGGYQETQYF. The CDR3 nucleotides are TGTGCCAGCAGCCCCAGAAGCGGGGGGTACCAAGAGACCCAGTACTTC.